These T cell receptor beta chains were read from a single sample in a study of blood T cell repertoires in COVID-19. TCRdb's copy holds only in-frame clones and misses some; the assay was immunoSEQ multiplex PCR. The table lists 300,000 to 350,000 clones, approximately 88% of them singletons, with 1.5% to 2% in the top ten. The sample was peripheral blood. Receptors originate from a woman younger than 45 with COVID-19, enrolled during active disease. Each CDR3 is given with its conserved first and last residue. The order of the fields is J gene, clone size, V gene, CDR3 length, CDR3 protein. Expanded clones are given a class, and other clones once, few, many or no size at all.

TRBJ1-5,-,TRBV21-1,16,CASSKAAGPSNQPQHF
TRBJ1-2,-,TRBV12-3/TRBV12-4,13,CASSLSGGYGYTF
TRBJ1-5,once,TRBV19,14,CASSTRTVNQPQHF
TRBJ2-7,-,TRBV7-9,13,CASSFGQDYEQYF
TRBJ2-7,-,TRBV27,14,CASSYREGAYEQYF
TRBJ2-1,-,TRBV11-2,15,CASSPRDRGFNEQFF
TRBJ2-2,-,TRBV5-1,14,CASSLAATGRELFF
TRBJ1-2,-,TRBV7-2,14,CASSLGRQDYGYTF
TRBJ1-5,-,TRBV3-1/TRBV3-2,19,CASSQDSGTGGKFCQPQHF
TRBJ1-5,-,TRBV5-1,15,CASSLLGEGNQPQHF
TRBJ1-5,few,TRBV2,16,CASSTPGIDSNQPQHF
TRBJ1-2,-,TRBV3-1/TRBV3-2,14,CASSQGQGPDGYTF
TRBJ1-2,-,TRBV7-9,15,CASSLRAQGARGYTF
TRBJ2-3,-,TRBV27,15,CASSSGLATLDTQYF
TRBJ2-2,-,TRBV5-8,14,CASSPFRAPGELFF
TRBJ2-5,-,TRBV12-2,17,CASRSKGRGPDQETQYF
TRBJ2-3,-,TRBV27,17,CASSPLDRDPSTDTQYF
TRBJ2-1,-,TRBV2,13,CASRLAGGQEQFF
TRBJ1-5,-,TRBV7-6,16,CASSALGGADNQPQHF
TRBJ2-5,-,TRBV11-3,14,CASSTLAGGETQYF
TRBJ1-2,-,TRBV7-9,12,CASSFGTSGYTF
TRBJ2-7,few,TRBV6-2/TRBV6-3,11,CASSPRYEQYF
TRBJ2-1,-,TRBV15,16,CATSRDLRGSYNEQFF
TRBJ1-1,-,TRBV6-5,12,CASSGVTPEAFF
TRBJ2-1,-,TRBV28,14,CASSREHRGNEQFF
TRBJ2-5,-,TRBV5-1,16,CASSSGLAPGAETQYF
TRBJ2-3,-,TRBV2,14,CAERAGAHTDTQYF
TRBJ1-2,-,TRBV5-1,14,CASSFEGPPYGYTF
TRBJ2-5,-,TRBV7-2,19,CASSWPLRLAGAPQETQYF
TRBJ1-1,-,TRBV30,11,CAWRRTGEAFF
TRBJ1-4,few,TRBV12-3/TRBV12-4,13,CASQGDSTEKLFF
TRBJ1-6,once,TRBV2,14,CASSQYSYNSPLHF
TRBJ2-7,-,TRBV6-5,13,CASTLGGRYEQYF
TRBJ1-5,-,TRBV6-5,14,CASRWTAANQPQHF
TRBJ1-1,-,TRBV7-3,14,CASSQGGGNTEAFF
TRBJ2-1,-,TRBV7-3,13,CASSFQGFDEQFF
TRBJ2-2,-,TRBV2,14,CASTPGGVTGELFF
TRBJ1-6,-,TRBV7-2,17,CASSRRGGAYLNSPLHF
TRBJ1-3,-,TRBV7-9,15,CASSLEGAVGNTIYF
TRBJ1-2,once,TRBV7-2,14,CASSPGTARYGYTF
TRBJ1-4,few,TRBV7-2,14,CASSSTGGNEKLFF
TRBJ2-6,-,TRBV19,16,CASTIGTASGANVLTF
TRBJ1-5,-,TRBV4-3,13,CASSRKEGQPQHF